This T cell receptor beta chain was retrieved from a study of blood T cell repertoires in COVID-19. The repertoire was sequenced with immunoSEQ multiplex PCR; TCRdb's copy has only in-frame clones and lacks some. This table has around 220,000 clones, around nine tenths appearing once. The CDR3 contains 14 residues. CDR1 is KGHDR and CDR2 is SFDVKD in the germline V gene. The ends were cut back, 3 bases at V and 4 bases at J, with 9 bases in the middle. The gene calls are TRBV24-1 and TRBJ1-5; D is unclear. Specimen: PBMCs or T cells enriched from blood (not recorded which). The clonotype was recovered from a woman in her 50s with acute COVID-19. The CDR3, as DNA: TGTGCCACCAGTGATCCTCGGCGGAATCAGCCCCAGCATTTT. Translated: CATSDPRRNQPQHF.